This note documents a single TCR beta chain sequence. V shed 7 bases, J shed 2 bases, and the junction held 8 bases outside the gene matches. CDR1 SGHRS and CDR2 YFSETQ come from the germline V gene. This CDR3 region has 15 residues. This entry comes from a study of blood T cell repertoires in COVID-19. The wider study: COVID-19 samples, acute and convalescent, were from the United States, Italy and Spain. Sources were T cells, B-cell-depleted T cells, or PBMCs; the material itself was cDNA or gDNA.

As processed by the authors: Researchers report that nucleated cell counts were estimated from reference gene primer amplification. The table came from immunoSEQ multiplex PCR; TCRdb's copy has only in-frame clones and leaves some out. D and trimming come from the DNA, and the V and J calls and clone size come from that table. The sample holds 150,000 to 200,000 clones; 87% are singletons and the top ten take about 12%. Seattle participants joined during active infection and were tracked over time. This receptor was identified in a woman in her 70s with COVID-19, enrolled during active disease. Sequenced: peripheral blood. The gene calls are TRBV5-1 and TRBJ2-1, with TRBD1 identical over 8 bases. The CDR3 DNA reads TGCGCCAGCTCGCCGACAGGGGTAGCCTACAATGAGCAGTTCTTC. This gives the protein CASSPTGVAYNEQFF.